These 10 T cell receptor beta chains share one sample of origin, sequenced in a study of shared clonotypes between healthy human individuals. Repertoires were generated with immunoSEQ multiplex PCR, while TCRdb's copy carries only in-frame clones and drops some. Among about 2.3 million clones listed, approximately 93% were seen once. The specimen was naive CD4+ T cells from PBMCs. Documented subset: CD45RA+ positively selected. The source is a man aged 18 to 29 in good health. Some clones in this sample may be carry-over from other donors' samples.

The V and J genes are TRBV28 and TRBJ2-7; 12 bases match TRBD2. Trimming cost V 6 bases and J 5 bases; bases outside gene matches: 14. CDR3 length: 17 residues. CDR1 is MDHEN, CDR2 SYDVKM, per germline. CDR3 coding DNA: TGTGCCAGCAGCACTACTCTAGCGGGAGGGCCGATGAACGAGCAGTACTTC. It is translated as CASSTTLAGGPMNEQYF.

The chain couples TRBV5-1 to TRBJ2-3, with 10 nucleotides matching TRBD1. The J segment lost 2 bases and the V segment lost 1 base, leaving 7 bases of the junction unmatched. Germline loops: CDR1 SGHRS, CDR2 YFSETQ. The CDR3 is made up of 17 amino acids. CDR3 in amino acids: CASSLYGTGEATDTQYF. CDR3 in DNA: TGCGCCAGCAGCTTGTATGGGACAGGGGAGGCCACAGATACGCAGTATTTT.

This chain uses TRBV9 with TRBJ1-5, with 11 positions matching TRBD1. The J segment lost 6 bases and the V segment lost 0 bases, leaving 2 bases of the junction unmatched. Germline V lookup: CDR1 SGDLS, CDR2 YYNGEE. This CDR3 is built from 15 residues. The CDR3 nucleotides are TGTGCCAGCAGCGTAGGGGACAGGGGGGGTCAGCCCCAGCATTTT. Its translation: CASSVGDRGGQPQHF.

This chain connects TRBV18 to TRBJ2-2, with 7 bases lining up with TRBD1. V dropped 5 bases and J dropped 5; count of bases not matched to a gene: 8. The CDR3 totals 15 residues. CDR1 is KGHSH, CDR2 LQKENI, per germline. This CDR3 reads CASSTDRARTGELFF. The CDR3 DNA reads TGTGCCAGCTCAACCGACAGGGCGAGGACCGGGGAGCTGTTTTTT. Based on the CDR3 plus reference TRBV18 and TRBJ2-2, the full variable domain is NAGVMQNPRHLVRRRGQEARLRCSPMKGHSHVYWYRQLPEEGLKFMVYLQKENIIDESGMPKERFSAEFPKEGPSILRIQQVVRGDSAAYFCASSTDRARTGELFFGEGSRLTVL.

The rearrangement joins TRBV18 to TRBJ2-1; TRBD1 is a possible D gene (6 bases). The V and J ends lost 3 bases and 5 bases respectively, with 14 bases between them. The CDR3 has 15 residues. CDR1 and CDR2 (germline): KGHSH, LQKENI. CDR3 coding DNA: TGTGCCAGCTCACCTTTGCAGGGGATGCACAATGAGCAGTTCTTC. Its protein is CASSPLQGMHNEQFF.

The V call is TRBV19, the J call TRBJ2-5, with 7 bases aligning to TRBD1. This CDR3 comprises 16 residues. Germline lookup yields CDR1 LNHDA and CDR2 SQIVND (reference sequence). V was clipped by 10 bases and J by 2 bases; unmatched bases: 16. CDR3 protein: CATKRAGTAYQETQYF. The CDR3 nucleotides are TGTGCCACCAAGAGGGCCGGGACAGCGTATCAAGAGACCCAGTACTTC.

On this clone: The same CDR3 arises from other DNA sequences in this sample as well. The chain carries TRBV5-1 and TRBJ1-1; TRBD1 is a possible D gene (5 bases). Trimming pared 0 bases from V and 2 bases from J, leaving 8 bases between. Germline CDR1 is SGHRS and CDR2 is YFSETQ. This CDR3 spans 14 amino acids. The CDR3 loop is CASSLVRENTEAFF. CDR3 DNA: TGCGCCAGCAGCTTGGTCAGGGAAAACACTGAAGCTTTCTTT.

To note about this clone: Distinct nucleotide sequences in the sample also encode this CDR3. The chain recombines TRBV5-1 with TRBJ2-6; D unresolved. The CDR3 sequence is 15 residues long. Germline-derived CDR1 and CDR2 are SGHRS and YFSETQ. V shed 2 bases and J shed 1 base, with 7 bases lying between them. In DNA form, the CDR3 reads TGCGCCAGCAGCTTTGGGTCTTCTGGGGCCAACGTCCTGACTTTC. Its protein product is CASSFGSSGANVLTF.

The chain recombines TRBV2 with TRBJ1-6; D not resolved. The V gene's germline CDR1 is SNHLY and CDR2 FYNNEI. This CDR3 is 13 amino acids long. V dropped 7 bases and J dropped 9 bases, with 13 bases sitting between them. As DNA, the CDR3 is TGTGCCAGCAATAGGGCTACGGGTTCACCCCTCCACTTT. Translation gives CASNRATGSPLHF.

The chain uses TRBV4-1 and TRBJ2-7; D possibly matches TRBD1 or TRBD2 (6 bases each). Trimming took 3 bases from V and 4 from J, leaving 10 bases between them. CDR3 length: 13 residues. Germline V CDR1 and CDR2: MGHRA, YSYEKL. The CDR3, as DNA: TGCGCCAGCAGCCACGGGGGCAGGTACGAGCAGTACTTC. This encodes CASSHGGRYEQYF.